This T cell receptor beta chain appears in the sequencing data of a study of T cells in localized non-small cell lung cancer (TCRdb year 2020). Describing the broader study: The study analyzed T cell repertoires of under 250 early-stage NSCLC patients, comparing tumors and uninvolved tumor-adjacent lungs. NSCLC patients had a mean age of approximately 66 years, and approximately 140 were male and about 110 female. The cohort was made up of around 240 treatment-naive NSCLC patients whose localized lung tumors had been resected. Study-level results and caveats: Because multi-region tumor sequencing was not done, intratumor heterogeneity could not be ruled out. Because of the exploratory design, TCR variables were selected using unadjusted p-values without false-discovery rate correction. Higher blood T cell density associated with longer overall survival, while higher adjacent-lung clonality associated with shorter survival. Of the top 100 tumor clones, a median of approximately 60 were detected in paired uninvolved adjacent lung; approximately 28 were also among that lung's top 100. Uninvolved tumor-adjacent lung showed the highest T cell clonality, higher than tumor, which suggests more focused antigenic responses in the uninvolved tumor-adjacent lung.

In regard to this clone: The antigen it binds to is not known. No much larger clone is present one base from it, and per-base qualities are unavailable.

Uninvolved adjacent lung was taken at least 2 cm from the tumor margin and confirmed free of atypia by two independent pathologists. At diagnosis, tumor, uninvolved tumor-adjacent lung and peripheral blood were collected and then preserved as a mix of FFPE and fresh-frozen material. V sheds 0 bases and J sheds 6 bases, leaving 10 bases between their ends. The germline V gene supplies CDR1 SGDLS and CDR2 YYNGEE. The CDR3 runs 14 amino acids, cysteine and phenylalanine included. Only CDR3 DNA remains: 42 bases, in frame from the first base. TCR beta CDR3 regions were sequenced from DNA using the immunoSEQ Assay. Under the source paper's analysis protocol: To compute T cell density, TCR beta template counts were normalized to usable DNA, which was estimated by amplifying housekeeping genes. Richness was estimated with the preseqR package, extrapolating to 400,000 templates for PBMC samples and 120,000 templates for tissue samples. Clonality was defined by subtracting Pielou's evenness from one. To identify tissue-enriched TCRs, differential abundance testing was run on productive amino-acid clonotypes with a minimum total count of 5 and an alpha of 0.1. The Jaccard Index and the Morisita Overlap Index were used to measure repertoire overlap between compartments. GLIPH grouped TCR beta CDR3s together with public tetramer-defined viral CDR3s, and a viral motif had to include at least three viral sequences and show V-gene enrichment. TCRdb holds this immuneACCESS table with in-frame rearrangements only. Some clones are missing; in checked studies, unresolved V genes explain under half, and the rest has no known cause. V, J and clone size derive from that table, while D and trimming were established from the DNA sequence. Across this sample there are 1,500 to 2,500 clones, with about 25% seen only once. The ten largest clones add up to about 16% of the sample.

The source material was normal lung tissue next to the tumor, sampled before any cancer treatment. The chain is made from TRBV9 and TRBJ2-1; tentative D gene TRBD2, with 6 bases matching. This receptor was identified in a female donor older than 55 with stage III squamous cell lung carcinoma. The DNA is as follows: TGTGCCAGCAGCGTAGGTGGTAGCGGCAATGAGCAGTTCTTC. This translates into CASSVGGSGNEQFF.